Listed below are T cell receptor beta chains from one sample, sequenced in a study of T cell repertoires in cytomegalovirus infection. TCRdb passed the reads through MiXCR, listing each CDR3 protein once. There are hundreds of thousands of distinct CDR3 sequences in the sample; 20% to 25% occur only once, and less than 9.5% lies in the top ten. Sequenced: CD8+ T cells from PBMCs. Receptors originate from a human donor in good health (CMV status not recorded). Some clones in this sample may be carry-over from other donors' samples. Both conserved end residues are part of each CDR3. Each record gives: V gene, clone size, D gene, J gene, CDR3 DNA, CDR3 protein. A D gene is named only where the DNA matches it firmly. Not all rows give a size; the values are once, few, many and, for expanded clones, a class.

v_gene: TRBV7-9; abundance: few; d_gene: -; j_gene: TRBJ2-5; CDR3nt: TGTGCCAGCAGCTCTGCGACAGGTCTCCCTGGGGAGACCCAGTACTTC; CDR3aa: CASSSATGLPGETQYF
v_gene: TRBV29-1; abundance: -; d_gene: -; j_gene: TRBJ2-7; CDR3nt: TGCAGCGTTGAAACACTGGACAAATTCTACGAGCAGTACTTC; CDR3aa: CSVETLDKFYEQYF
v_gene: TRBV7-2; abundance: many; d_gene: -; j_gene: TRBJ2-1; CDR3nt: TGTGCCAGCAGCTTAGCGTTTGGGAATGTCGGACAACCCTGGGGTGAGCAGTTCTTC; CDR3aa: CASSLAFGNVGQPWGEQFF
v_gene: TRBV7-9; abundance: -; d_gene: TRBD2; j_gene: TRBJ2-1; CDR3nt: TGTGCCTCTTTGGCGGGGGGTTACAATGAGCAGTTCTTC; CDR3aa: CASLAGGYNEQFF
v_gene: TRBV29-1; abundance: -; d_gene: -; j_gene: TRBJ1-4; CDR3nt: TGCAGCGTTGTGAAACGGAAAACCTGTAATGAAAAACTGTTTTTT; CDR3aa: CSVVKRKTCNEKLFF
v_gene: TRBV28; abundance: once; d_gene: -; j_gene: TRBJ2-1; CDR3nt: TGTGCCAGCTTCGGGGAATACAATGAGCAGTTCTTC; CDR3aa: CASFGEYNEQFF
v_gene: TRBV9; abundance: -; d_gene: TRBD1; j_gene: TRBJ2-6; CDR3nt: TGTGCCAGCAGCGTAGCCGGGACAGGGACCAACGTCCTGACTTTC; CDR3aa: CASSVAGTGTNVLTF
v_gene: TRBV28; abundance: once; d_gene: -; j_gene: TRBJ1-5; CDR3nt: TGTGCCAGCAGTTTTTGGCAGGATCGATATCAGCCCCAGCATTTT; CDR3aa: CASSFWQDRYQPQHF
v_gene: TRBV7-3; abundance: many; d_gene: -; j_gene: TRBJ1-1; CDR3nt: TGTGCCAGCAGCTCCTGGGGGGGGCCGAACACTGAAGCTTTCTTT; CDR3aa: CASSSWGGPNTEAFF
v_gene: TRBV5-1; abundance: many; d_gene: -; j_gene: TRBJ2-3; CDR3nt: TGTGCCAGCAGTTTATCCCTCGGAGATACGCAGTATTTT; CDR3aa: CASSLSLGDTQYF
v_gene: TRBV7-6; abundance: many; d_gene: TRBD1; j_gene: TRBJ1-1; CDR3nt: TGTGCCAGCAGCCACGACCGGGACAGGGGTGACACTGAAGCTTTCTTT; CDR3aa: CASSHDRDRGDTEAFF
v_gene: TRBV5-1; abundance: -; d_gene: -; j_gene: TRBJ1-2; CDR3nt: TGCGCCAGCAGCTTAGGGACATCAGGCTACTATGGCTACACCTTC; CDR3aa: CASSLGTSGYYGYTF
v_gene: TRBV19; abundance: -; d_gene: -; j_gene: TRBJ1-1; CDR3nt: TGTGCCAGTAGTATCTCACAGTCGAACACTGAAGCTTTCTTT; CDR3aa: CASSISQSNTEAFF
v_gene: TRBV7-6; abundance: -; d_gene: TRBD1; j_gene: TRBJ1-1; CDR3nt: TGTGCCAGCAGCTTAGGGTCACAGGGGAAGGGGACTGAAGCTTTCTTT; CDR3aa: CASSLGSQGKGTEAFF
v_gene: TRBV7-9; abundance: few; d_gene: -; j_gene: TRBJ2-4; CDR3nt: TGTGCCAGCAGCGACCAGGGCTCCAACATTCAGTACTTC; CDR3aa: CASSDQGSNIQYF
v_gene: TRBV12-3/TRBV12-4; abundance: -; d_gene: -; j_gene: TRBJ1-3; CDR3nt: TGTGCCAGCAGTCCGGAGAGAAACACCATATATTTT; CDR3aa: CASSPERNTIYF
v_gene: TRBV9; abundance: -; d_gene: -; j_gene: TRBJ2-1; CDR3nt: TGTGCCAGCAGAGTTCAGTTCTTC; CDR3aa: CASRVQFF
v_gene: TRBV7-4; abundance: -; d_gene: -; j_gene: TRBJ2-5; CDR3nt: TGTGCCAGCAGCTTTTTGGGGGCCCAAGAGACCCAGTACTTC; CDR3aa: CASSFLGAQETQYF
v_gene: TRBV10-3; abundance: -; d_gene: -; j_gene: TRBJ1-2; CDR3nt: TGTGCCATCAGTGAGTCGAAGAGGGATGGCTACACCTTC; CDR3aa: CAISESKRDGYTF
v_gene: TRBV7-9; abundance: -; d_gene: TRBD1; j_gene: TRBJ2-2; CDR3nt: TGTGCCAGCAGCGTCCTGACAGGGGGATTGGCCGGGGAGCTGTTTTTT; CDR3aa: CASSVLTGGLAGELFF
v_gene: TRBV15; abundance: -; d_gene: -; j_gene: TRBJ2-1; CDR3nt: TGTGCCACCAGCAGAAGGGGGGCCGGTAATGAGCAGTTCTTC; CDR3aa: CATSRRGAGNEQFF
v_gene: TRBV4-1; abundance: few; d_gene: -; j_gene: TRBJ2-7; CDR3nt: TGCGCCAGCAGCCTGCACTCGGGGGCCAACTACGAGCAGTACTTC; CDR3aa: CASSLHSGANYEQYF
v_gene: TRBV11-2; abundance: -; d_gene: -; j_gene: TRBJ1-1; CDR3nt: TGTGCCAGCAGCTTGAATTTTCTGTTGAGAGCTTTCTTT; CDR3aa: CASSLNFLLRAFF
v_gene: TRBV25-1; abundance: few; d_gene: TRBD1; j_gene: TRBJ1-2; CDR3nt: TGTGCCAGCAGTGATTTCGAGGACAGGGGCTATGGCTACACCTTC; CDR3aa: CASSDFEDRGYGYTF
v_gene: TRBV28; abundance: once; d_gene: TRBD2; j_gene: TRBJ2-1; CDR3nt: TGTGCCAGCAGTTGGGGGGGGGTGCCGGGAAATGAGCAGTTCTTC; CDR3aa: CASSWGGVPGNEQFF
v_gene: TRBV7-2; abundance: many; d_gene: TRBD2; j_gene: TRBJ2-4; CDR3nt: TGTGCCAGCAGCCCGCGGGGGTACCAAGACATTCAGTACTTC; CDR3aa: CASSPRGYQDIQYF
v_gene: TRBV2; abundance: few; d_gene: TRBD2; j_gene: TRBJ2-5; CDR3nt: TGTGCCACCCGCGGGAGAAGCCAGTACTTC; CDR3aa: CATRGRSQYF
v_gene: TRBV28; abundance: many; d_gene: -; j_gene: TRBJ1-1; CDR3nt: TGTGCCAGCAGCACTGCCACGGTATTCACAACGTCAAACACTGAAGCTTTCTTT; CDR3aa: CASSTATVFTTSNTEAFF
v_gene: TRBV7-6; abundance: many; d_gene: -; j_gene: TRBJ1-1; CDR3nt: TGTGCCAGCAGCTTAGTTCCGGGAAAGAGTAACACTGAAGCTTTCTTT; CDR3aa: CASSLVPGKSNTEAFF
v_gene: TRBV14; abundance: -; d_gene: TRBD1; j_gene: TRBJ2-7; CDR3nt: TGTGCCAGCAGCCAAGCGGGACAGATCTACGAGCAGTACTTC; CDR3aa: CASSQAGQIYEQYF
v_gene: TRBV20-1; abundance: -; d_gene: -; j_gene: TRBJ1-5; CDR3nt: TGCAGTGCTAGGGAGGGGCAGGGCCATCAGCCCCAGCATTTT; CDR3aa: CSAREGQGHQPQHF
v_gene: TRBV24-1; abundance: few; d_gene: -; j_gene: TRBJ1-2; CDR3nt: TGTGCCACCAGTGATCCCTCCTATGGCTACACCTTC; CDR3aa: CATSDPSYGYTF
v_gene: TRBV7-9; abundance: many; d_gene: -; j_gene: TRBJ2-5; CDR3nt: TGTGCCAGCAGCTCCCGACCCAGGCAAGAGACCCAGTACTTC; CDR3aa: CASSSRPRQETQYF
v_gene: TRBV28; abundance: many; d_gene: -; j_gene: TRBJ1-5; CDR3nt: TGTGCCAGCAGTTTAGACAGGCAGCCCCAGCATTTT; CDR3aa: CASSLDRQPQHF
v_gene: TRBV25-1; abundance: -; d_gene: -; j_gene: TRBJ1-2; CDR3nt: TGTGCCAGCAGTGAAAGTTCGAGGTCTAACTATGGCTACACCTTC; CDR3aa: CASSESSRSNYGYTF
v_gene: TRBV28; abundance: -; d_gene: -; j_gene: TRBJ2-2; CDR3nt: TGTGCCAGCAGTTTCCAACAGGCCGGGGAGCTGTTTTTT; CDR3aa: CASSFQQAGELFF
v_gene: TRBV19; abundance: -; d_gene: TRBD1; j_gene: TRBJ1-1; CDR3nt: TGTGCCAGTAGTCCCTTTGACAGGGGAGGGCAGAACACTGAAGCTTTCTTT; CDR3aa: CASSPFDRGGQNTEAFF
v_gene: TRBV29-1; abundance: -; d_gene: -; j_gene: TRBJ2-6; CDR3nt: TGCAGCGTTGAAGGTGGCGGGGCCAACGTCCTGACTTTC; CDR3aa: CSVEGGGANVLTF
v_gene: TRBV29-1; abundance: -; d_gene: TRBD2; j_gene: TRBJ2-5; CDR3nt: TGCAGCGTTGAAGGAATAGCGGGGGATTATAACCAAGAGACCCAGTACTTC; CDR3aa: CSVEGIAGDYNQETQYF
v_gene: TRBV23-1; abundance: few; d_gene: -; j_gene: TRBJ2-6; CDR3nt: TGCGCCAGCAGTCACAGGGGTAGGGCTGGGGCCAACGTCCTGACTTTC; CDR3aa: CASSHRGRAGANVLTF
v_gene: TRBV13; abundance: -; d_gene: -; j_gene: TRBJ1-2; CDR3nt: TGTGCCAGCAGCTTAGGTGGCCCAGGAAATGGCTACACCTTC; CDR3aa: CASSLGGPGNGYTF
v_gene: TRBV2; abundance: few; d_gene: TRBD2; j_gene: TRBJ2-7; CDR3nt: TGTGCCAGCAGTGAAGGGGGAGGGTTATATCTCCAGAGCACCTACGAGCAGTACTTC; CDR3aa: CASSEGGGLYLQSTYEQYF
v_gene: TRBV7-2; abundance: many; d_gene: -; j_gene: TRBJ2-1; CDR3nt: TGTGCCAGCAGCTTTGGGGCCGCCTACAATGAGCAGTTCTTC; CDR3aa: CASSFGAAYNEQFF
v_gene: TRBV4-2; abundance: few; d_gene: -; j_gene: TRBJ1-1; CDR3nt: TGTGCCAGCAGCCAAGAGATCCAACTCAACACTGAAGCTTTCTTT; CDR3aa: CASSQEIQLNTEAFF
v_gene: TRBV12-3/TRBV12-4; abundance: many; d_gene: TRBD1; j_gene: TRBJ1-5; CDR3nt: TGTGCCAGCAGTTTAGACAGGGGAACGAGTCAGCCCCAGCATTTT; CDR3aa: CASSLDRGTSQPQHF
v_gene: TRBV18; abundance: -; d_gene: TRBD1; j_gene: TRBJ1-4; CDR3nt: TGTGCCAGCTCACCCACCCAGGACAGGAATGAAAAACTGTTTTTT; CDR3aa: CASSPTQDRNEKLFF
v_gene: TRBV7-2; abundance: many; d_gene: -; j_gene: TRBJ1-1; CDR3nt: TGTGCCAGCAGCCCGAGCCCAGGCGGAAACACTGAAGCTTTCTTT; CDR3aa: CASSPSPGGNTEAFF
v_gene: TRBV13; abundance: few; d_gene: TRBD2; j_gene: TRBJ2-1; CDR3nt: TGTGCCAGCAGCCCACTTTCCCGGGGGGCCTACAATGAGCAGTTCTTC; CDR3aa: CASSPLSRGAYNEQFF
v_gene: TRBV2; abundance: -; d_gene: TRBD1; j_gene: TRBJ2-7; CDR3nt: TGTGCCAGCATAGTAACCGGGACAGGGGGCTACGAGCAGTACTTC; CDR3aa: CASIVTGTGGYEQYF
v_gene: TRBV6-5; abundance: once; d_gene: -; j_gene: TRBJ1-2; CDR3nt: TGTGCCAGCAGTAACCAGGGCAAAGCTAACTATGGCTACACCTTC; CDR3aa: CASSNQGKANYGYTF
v_gene: TRBV12-3/TRBV12-4; abundance: few; d_gene: -; j_gene: TRBJ2-7; CDR3nt: TGTGCCAGCAGCCCCGAGAGGTCTACCTACGAGCAGTACTTC; CDR3aa: CASSPERSTYEQYF
v_gene: TRBV27; abundance: -; d_gene: -; j_gene: TRBJ2-3; CDR3nt: TGTGCCAGCAGTTGGCTGGACACAGATACGCAGTATTTT; CDR3aa: CASSWLDTDTQYF
v_gene: TRBV7-8; abundance: many; d_gene: -; j_gene: TRBJ1-1; CDR3nt: TGTGCCAGCAGCTCCCTCGACTCGGGCACTGAAGCTTTCTTT; CDR3aa: CASSSLDSGTEAFF
v_gene: TRBV27; abundance: few; d_gene: -; j_gene: TRBJ1-2; CDR3nt: TGTGCCAGCAGTTTATCGGGGGGCAGGAACAATGGCTACACCTTC; CDR3aa: CASSLSGGRNNGYTF
v_gene: TRBV12-3/TRBV12-4; abundance: few; d_gene: -; j_gene: TRBJ1-5; CDR3nt: TGTGCCAGCAGTTTAACTTGGACAGTAGATCAGCCCCAGCATTTT; CDR3aa: CASSLTWTVDQPQHF
v_gene: TRBV7-9; abundance: many; d_gene: -; j_gene: TRBJ2-4; CDR3nt: TGTGCCAGCAGCTTAGGAGGGGGGAAAAACATTCAGTACTTC; CDR3aa: CASSLGGGKNIQYF
v_gene: TRBV12-3/TRBV12-4; abundance: many; d_gene: -; j_gene: TRBJ2-2; CDR3nt: TGTGCCAGCACCAAAGGTGGGGACACCGGGGAGCTGTTTTTT; CDR3aa: CASTKGGDTGELFF
v_gene: TRBV5-5; abundance: -; d_gene: TRBD1; j_gene: TRBJ2-4; CDR3nt: TGTGTCAGCAGCTCGATTCCCGGGACAGGCGTAGCCAAAAACATTCAGTACTTC; CDR3aa: CVSSSIPGTGVAKNIQYF